This passage covers 19 T cell receptor beta chains from one sample sequenced in a study of post-analysis software for immune sequencing data. General observations from the study: Five TRBV segments (TRBV5-6, TRBV5-1 and TRBV20-1 among them) occurred more frequently in patients than in controls.

Each TCR beta cDNA library carried unique molecular identifiers. TCRdb re-derived calls from the PCR reads in MiXCR, one entry per CDR3 protein. Here the sample spans some 700,000 distinct CDR3 sequences, approximately 60% being singletons. Which antigens these TCRs recognize remains unknown. The specimen was blood. All receptors come from a girl aged 2 to 10 with multiple sclerosis.

This chain links TRBV20-1 with TRBJ2-7, with D unresolved. Germline V lookup: CDR1 DFQATT, CDR2 SNEGSKA (reference sequence). V was shortened by 6 bases and J by 1 base, with 13 bases between the two germline ends. CDR3 size: 13 residues. CDR3 loop: CSAASRFSYEQYF. The DNA of the CDR3 is TGCAGTGCCGCCTCGCGGTTTTCCTACGAGCAGTACTTC.

This chain connects TRBV25-1 to TRBJ1-4; D is unclear. Trimming removed 6 bases at V and 8 bases at J, with 16 bases between. Germline CDR1 and CDR2: MGHDK and SYGVNS. The CDR3 is 14 residues long. The DNA for the CDR3 is TGTGCCAGCAGGGAAAGGGAAAAGAACGAAAAACTGTTTTTT. This encodes CASREREKNEKLFF.

The CDR3 DNA is TGTGCCAGCAGCACCCGGACAGGAGGACAAGAGACCCAGTACTTC. It yields the protein CASSTRTGGQETQYF. The chain links TRBV7-3 to TRBJ2-5; 7 nucleotides align to TRBD1. Trimming at V came to 5 bases and at J to 2 bases, leaving 8 bases not matched to a gene. CDR1 and CDR2 from the germline V gene are SGHTA and FQGTGA. This CDR3 region has 15 residues.

The table lists this clonotype with many counts. V is TRBV5-1 and J is TRBJ2-1, with D possibly being TRBD1 (5 bases). V gave up 3 bases and J gave up 4 bases, with 11 bases separating them. The CDR3 extends over 14 amino acids. Germline V gene lookup returns CDR1 SGHRS and CDR2 YFSETQ. The CDR3 loop reads CASSSDSSYNEQFF. Written as DNA, the CDR3 is TGCGCCAGCAGCTCCGACAGCTCGTACAATGAGCAGTTCTTC.

The gene calls are TRBV25-1 and TRBJ2-5, with a possible D match to TRBD2 (6 bases). CDR1 MGHDK and CDR2 SYGVNS come from the germline V gene. V was clipped by 7 bases and J by 5 bases, with 14 bases between them. This CDR3 has 13 amino acids. The chain's CDR3 is CASTGGPQETQYF. The DNA for the CDR3 is TGTGCCAGCACAGGAGGGCCCCAGGAGACCCAGTACTTC.

The CDR3 DNA reads TGTGCCAGCAGCTTATATAGTAACGGAGGGAATGAGCAGTTCTTC. It codes for CASSLYSNGGNEQFF. The chain is built from TRBV7-6 and TRBJ2-1; TRBD2 might be the D (6 bases). CDR3 size: 15 residues. The V gene lost 2 bases and the J gene lost 7 bases, with 15 bases spanning the gap. Germline CDR1 and CDR2: SGHVS and FNYEAQ.

V gene TRBV10-3 combines with J gene TRBJ2-5; 7 nucleotides agree with TRBD2. The CDR3 length is 15 residues. The V gene's germline CDR1 is ENHRY and CDR2 SYGVKD. Losses at the gene ends were 3 bases for V and 1 base for J; bases not matched to a gene: 5. The CDR3 nucleotides read TGTGCCATCAGTGATTCAACGGGGGGCCAAGAGACCCAGTACTTC. Translating gives CAISDSTGGQETQYF.

This chain's CDR3 is CASSPNLAGRLETQYF. CDR3 DNA sequence: TGTGCCAGCAGTCCCAATCTAGCGGGCCGTTTGGAGACCCAGTACTTC. The rearrangement uses TRBV12-3 or TRBV12-4 and TRBJ2-4, with TRBD2 matching over 8 bases. The J call may be incorrect, as the DNA end agrees better with TRBJ2-5. This CDR3 spans 16 amino acids.

This clonotype showed up just a few times. The chain combines TRBV2 with TRBJ2-1; no clear D. This CDR3 spans 14 amino acids. Germline assignment: CDR1 SNHLY and CDR2 FYNNEI. The V gene lost 5 bases and the J gene lost 0 bases, with 8 bases spanning the gap. This chain's CDR3 is CASSSQSSYNEQFF. For the CDR3, the DNA is TGTGCCAGCAGTTCCCAAAGCTCCTACAATGAGCAGTTCTTC.

The gene calls are TRBV7-8 and TRBJ1-5, with 7 positions matching TRBD1. This CDR3 contains 20 residues. The ends lost 0 bases at V and 1 base at J; junction bases unmatched: 15. CDR1 and CDR2 from the germline V gene are SGHVS and FQNEAQ. In nucleotides, the CDR3 is TGTGCCAGCAGCTTAGCGGGGACTTACCACAGGGGTGGGAGCAATCAGCCCCAGCATTTT. It specifies CASSLAGTYHRGGSNQPQHF.

CDR3: CSVNRDSPYNEQFF. DNA of the CDR3: TGCAGCGTTAACCGGGACAGCCCCTACAATGAGCAGTTCTTC. The J gene is TRBJ2-1, the V gene TRBV29-1; TRBD1 matches 7 bases. Germline trimming cut 5 bases from V and 2 bases from J; bases unmatched to any gene: 6. This CDR3 is built from 14 residues. Germline-derived CDR1 and CDR2 are SQVTM and ANQGSEA.

The V and J genes are TRBV2 and TRBJ1-5; perhaps TRBD1 as D (5 bases). The CDR3 is made up of 12 amino acids. Germline V lookup: CDR1 SNHLY, CDR2 FYNNEI. Trimming removed 7 bases from V and 4 bases from J, with 8 bases in between. The CDR3 sequence is CASKRTNQPQHF. In nucleotides, the CDR3 is TGTGCCAGCAAACGGACAAATCAGCCCCAGCATTTT.

The rearrangement links TRBV20-1 to TRBJ1-5, with D uncertain. Germline CDR1 DFQATT, CDR2 SNEGSKA (reference sequence). Trimming removed 3 bases at V and 2 bases at J, with 17 bases between. The CDR3 is 16 residues long. The CDR3 DNA reads as TGCAGTGCTAGCCCCCTGGGCAAAAGTGGCAATCAGCCCCAGCATTTT. This sequence encodes CSASPLGKSGNQPQHF.

The V and J genes are TRBV2 and TRBJ1-4, with 11 bases that match TRBD1. In germline, CDR1 is SNHLY, CDR2 FYNNEI. The CDR3 has 15 amino acids. The V and J ends lost 6 bases and 8 bases, in that order; junction bases with no gene match: 8. CDR3 nucleotide sequence: TGTGCCAGCAGGCCGGACAGGGGGCGACGCGAAAAACTGTTTTTT. It encodes CASRPDRGRREKLFF.

With regard to this clonotype: A much larger clone differs from this one at a single base, so this may be a read error. The chain carries TRBV29-1 and TRBJ2-3; no firm D call. The CDR3 extends over 13 amino acids. The germline V gene has CDR1 SQVTM and CDR2 ANQGSEA. V shed 6 bases and J shed 2 bases, with 12 bases lying between them. The CDR3 DNA reads TGCAGCGTAACCTGGATTACCACAGATACGCAGTATTTT. This translates into CSVTWITTDTQYF.

This clonotype was recorded a few times. The CDR3 nucleotides are TGTGCCAGCAGCTTAATCCTCGGGGGGGCTTATGGCTACACCTTC. Translating gives CASSLILGGAYGYTF. The V and J genes are TRBV7-2 and TRBJ1-2; possibly TRBD1 for D (6 bases). This CDR3 comprises 15 residues. V was pared by 2 bases and J by 5 bases, with 15 bases between. Germline V gene data show CDR1 as SGHTA and CDR2 as FQGNSA. The whole variable domain, remainder taken from reference TRBV7-2 and TRBJ1-2, is GAGVSQSPSNKVTEKGKDVELRCDPISGHTALYWYRQSLGQGLEFLIYFQGNSAPDKSGLPSDRFSAERTGGSVSTLTIQRTQQEDSAVYLCASSLILGGAYGYTFGSGTRLTVV.

This clonotype was observed once. The chain couples TRBV2 to TRBJ2-5; D not certain. The CDR3 runs 13 residues. With 4 bases removed from V and 2 bases from J, the gap between germline ends came to 8 bases. Germline loops: CDR1 SNHLY, CDR2 FYNNEI. The CDR3 DNA reads as TGTGCCAGCAGTGGGAACCTACAAGAGACCCAGTACTTC. It codes for CASSGNLQETQYF.

The J gene is TRBJ1-5, the V gene TRBV12-3 or TRBV12-4; D unclear. The CDR3 is 13 residues long. Trimming pared 2 bases from V and 5 bases from J, leaving 7 bases between. The CDR3 here is CASSLNGDQPQHF. CDR3 DNA sequence: TGTGCCAGCAGTTTAAACGGTGATCAGCCCCAGCATTTT.

The chain uses TRBV7-2 and TRBJ2-1, with a weak D call TRBD2 (5 bases). Germline CDR1 reads SGHTA; CDR2 reads FQGNSA. The CDR3 length is 17 residues. Trimming shortened V by 3 bases and J by 5 bases, and 20 bases separated the two germline ends. The CDR3 spells CASSFLSAGGLNNEQFF. In DNA form, the CDR3 reads TGTGCCAGCAGCTTCTTGTCGGCGGGTGGGCTGAACAATGAGCAGTTCTTC.